One TCR beta chain is described in this entry. Clones were read by immunoSEQ multiplex PCR, and TCRdb kept only the in-frame ones, dropping some. The sample includes 98,000 or so clones, more than 90% of them seen just once. The data were obtained in a study of technical replicates of blood from four donors. The TCR was taken from a human donor in good health. Sequencing input: T cells isolated from PBMCs.

The CDR3 coding sequence is TGTGCCTGGGCCACAGGGTACGGGGAGCAGTACTTC. Amino acid sequence: CAWATGYGEQYF. The V gene is TRBV30, the J gene TRBJ2-7, with D perhaps TRBD1 (6 bases). The germline V gene encodes CDR1 GTSNPN and CDR2 SVGIG (reference sequence). V was shortened by 5 bases and J by 7 bases, with 15 bases between the two germline ends. The CDR3 is 12 amino acids. Supplemented by reference TRBV30 and TRBJ2-7, the full variable domain reads SQTIHQWPATLVQPVGSPLSLECTVEGTSNPNLYWYRQAAGRGLQLLFYSVGIGQISSEVPQNLSASRPQDRQFILSSKKLLLSDSGFYLCAWATGYGEQYFGPGTRLTVT.